This is a list of T cell receptor beta chains from one sample in a study of blood T cell repertoires in COVID-19. Sequencing used immunoSEQ multiplex PCR; TCRdb keeps in-frame clones, though not all of them. Seen here are 95,000 to 150,000 clones, about 82% observed once, and the top ten hold around 15%. The sequenced sample was peripheral blood. Source of these receptors: a man aged 60 to 75 with active or convalescent COVID-19. Both conserved end residues are trimmed from each CDR3. Each record gives: V gene, J gene, CDR3 protein.

>TRBV9|TRBJ2-2
ASSPRTGELF
>TRBV5-1|TRBJ1-2
ASSYDAGQGNYGYT
>TRBV7-9|TRBJ1-6
ASSFHRDRGNSPLH
>TRBV6-5|TRBJ2-7
ATCRGDTYEQY
>TRBV24-1|TRBJ1-1
ATSVSSGTEAF
>TRBV6-5|TRBJ1-1
ASSYGDRVNTEAF
>TRBV9|TRBJ1-1
ASSAGWVDTEAF
>TRBV14|TRBJ1-1
ASSARQGSTEAF
>TRBV24-1|TRBJ2-1
ATSDPSGTSGRVSYNEQF
>TRBV10-3|TRBJ2-7
AISEALAGGLGREQY
>TRBV4-2|TRBJ2-1
ASSRLAGGDEYNEQF
>TRBV5-1|TRBJ2-4
ASSLEFGTPSHIQY
>TRBV7-3|TRBJ2-4
ASSTTPDHIQY
>TRBV7-2|TRBJ1-1
ASSLQGELTEAF
>TRBV2|TRBJ1-1
ASSEALGQGFSTEAF
>TRBV21-1|TRBJ1-2
ASSKWSVQSGADYGYT
>TRBV29-1|TRBJ1-3
SVLRSGNTIY
>TRBV5-5|TRBJ2-7
ASSLIAGVDEQY
>TRBV6-2/TRBV6-3|TRBJ2-7
ASSYETVYEQY
>TRBV28|TRBJ1-1
AITQPGHLLNTEAF
>TRBV12-3/TRBV12-4|TRBJ2-3
ASSPADTQY
>TRBV7-2|TRBJ2-3
ASSYGTGVEDTQY
>TRBV14|TRBJ2-7
ASSQYGRYSYEQY
>TRBV2|TRBJ2-7
ASTRGGTYEQY
>TRBV19|TRBJ2-3
ASSIRTAGTDTQY
>TRBV12-5|TRBJ1-2
ASGFGLGTGVNYGYT
>TRBV7-3|TRBJ2-7
ASSRDNGAEQY
>TRBV12-5|TRBJ2-1
ASGLVSGEQF
>TRBV6-5|TRBJ2-5
ASTKETQY
>TRBV9|TRBJ2-1
ASSALTDRAGEQF
>TRBV28|TRBJ1-6
ASSPPRLYNSPLH
>TRBV3-1/TRBV3-2|TRBJ1-1
ASSLRAGNTEAF